This entry is about one T cell receptor (beta chain). The entry originates in a study of T-cell memory formation after mild COVID-19. Germline values: CDR1 LNHDA, CDR2 SQIVND (reference sequence). With 6 bases removed from V and 6 bases from J, the gap between germline ends came to 12 bases. This CDR3 has 13 residues. Via MiXCR, TCRdb re-called the 5' RACE reads, giving one row per CDR3 protein. The sample holds approximately 240,000 distinct CDR3 sequences, approximately 16% seen once. The source material was PBMCs or a T cell subset sorted from them (not recorded which). The clonotype originates from a man between 18 and 35 years old who had mild COVID-19 (a few samples of this study predate the infection). Cell type and time point are not known. This chain connects TRBV19 to TRBJ2-1; D is undetermined. The CDR3 DNA reads TGTGCCAGTAGATTGCCTTCTGGCAATGAGCAGTTCTTC. This encodes CASRLPSGNEQFF. Full variable domain (remainder filled in from reference TRBV19 and TRBJ2-1): DGGITQSPKYLFRKEGQNVTLSCEQNLNHDAMYWYRQDPGQGLRLIYYSQIVNDFQKGDIAEGYSVSREKKESFPLTVTSAQKNPTAFYLCASRLPSGNEQFFGPGTRLTVL.